The rows below give T cell receptor beta chains drawn from one sample of a study of cytomegalovirus exposure and HLA in healthy donors. Only in-frame clones appear in the TCRdb table, and some are missing; sequencing was by immunoSEQ multiplex PCR. This sample's table has about 84,000 clones. The sequencing input was PBMCs. Source of these receptors: a man over 45 in good health and CMV-seronegative. Each CDR3 is given with its conserved first and last residue. D genes are given only for firm matches.

TRBD1,TRBV19,TRBJ2-3,TGTGCCAGTACGGGGGACAGGGCTTCCACAGATACGCAGTATTTT,CASTGDRASTDTQYF
-,TRBV5-1,TRBJ1-2,TGCGCCAGCAGCTCCGGCGACAGGAGCTATGGCTACACCTTC,CASSSGDRSYGYTF
-,TRBV4-3,TRBJ2-7,TGCGCCAGCAGCCAAGATCTAAGACCCGGGAGCTACGAGCAGTACTTC,CASSQDLRPGSYEQYF
-,TRBV7-9,TRBJ1-4,TGTGCCAGCACCCCCCTTGAGAGCCTCGAAAAACTGTTTTTT,CASTPLESLEKLFF
TRBD1,TRBV18,TRBJ1-1,TGTGCCAGCTCACCAGGTGGGCAGGGGGCGTCTGAAGCTTTCTTT,CASSPGGQGASEAFF
TRBD1,TRBV7-8,TRBJ1-2,TGTGCCAGCAGCTTGGAACAGGGGCTGCATGGCTACACCTTC,CASSLEQGLHGYTF
-,TRBV28,TRBJ1-5,TGTGCCAGCAGTTCCCCCCGGGGTAGGGCAAGCAATCAGCCCCAGCATTTT,CASSSPRGRASNQPQHF
TRBD1,TRBV5-4,TRBJ2-7,TGTGCCAGCAGCTTGGATGTAGGGGGCTTGCGCGAGCAGTACTTC,CASSLDVGGLREQYF
TRBD2,TRBV30,TRBJ2-1,TGTGCCTTCTCCGGGACTAGCGGGGGCCTGGAGCAGTTCTTC,CAFSGTSGGLEQFF
TRBD2,TRBV5-1,TRBJ2-1,TGCGCCAGCAGCGAACGGGGGGGCTCCTACAATGAGCAGTTCTTC,CASSERGGSYNEQFF
-,TRBV11-3,TRBJ2-6,TGTGCCAGCAGCTCCTCCCAGGGAGGCTCTGGGGCCAACGTCCTGACTTTC,CASSSSQGGSGANVLTF
-,TRBV9,TRBJ2-2,TGTGCCAGCAGCGGACAGGCGTTACATGTCGGGGAGCTGTTTTTT,CASSGQALHVGELFF
-,TRBV9,TRBJ2-5,TGTGCCAGCAGCCGAAACTCCCCACAGGCTCAAGAGACCCAGTACTTC,CASSRNSPQAQETQYF
-,TRBV28,TRBJ1-5,TGTGCCAGCAGTTTGACAGGCTATAGCAATCAGCCCCAGCATTTT,CASSLTGYSNQPQHF
-,TRBV5-1,TRBJ2-1,TGCGCCAGCAGCTTGGCAGGTCTCTCCTACAATGAGCAGTTCTTC,CASSLAGLSYNEQFF
TRBD1,TRBV9,TRBJ2-3,TGTGCCAGCAGCGTAGGACAGGGGACCGCAGATACGCAGTATTTT,CASSVGQGTADTQYF
TRBD2,TRBV7-2,TRBJ2-7,TGTGCCAGCAGCGCTACTAGCGGGGGGGCCTTGTACGAGCAGTACTTC,CASSATSGGALYEQYF
TRBD2,TRBV6-5,TRBJ2-7,TGTGCCAGCAGTTACTCTGCGGGGGGCCTCTCCTACGAGCAGTACTTC,CASSYSAGGLSYEQYF
TRBD1,TRBV30,TRBJ2-7,TGTGCCTGGAGTCCCGGGACAGGTCTCTACGAGCAGTACTTC,CAWSPGTGLYEQYF
-,TRBV14,TRBJ2-3,TGTGCCAGCAGCCAACCCGGGGGAGATACGCAGTATTTT,CASSQPGGDTQYF
-,TRBV29-1,TRBJ2-3,TGCAGCGGAGGGACATCTAACACAGATACGCAGTATTTT,CSGGTSNTDTQYF
TRBD2,TRBV29-1,TRBJ2-3,TGCAGCGTGGGGGGGACCTCTAGCACAGATACGCAGTATTTT,CSVGGTSSTDTQYF
TRBD2,TRBV4-2,TRBJ2-1,TGTGCCAGCAGCCAGAAGCGGGGTCGCTCCTACAATGAGCAGTTCTTC,CASSQKRGRSYNEQFF
-,TRBV18,TRBJ2-1,TGTGCCAGCTCACCGACAGGGAGGAGCTCCTACAATGAGCAGTTCTTC,CASSPTGRSSYNEQFF
TRBD1,TRBV27,TRBJ2-1,TGTGCCAGCAGGGGACAGGGAAGGCGGAATGAGCAGTTCTTC,CASRGQGRRNEQFF
TRBD1,TRBV28,TRBJ1-4,TGTGCCAGCAGTCTCACAAGGGGGCTGAATGAAAAACTGTTTTTT,CASSLTRGLNEKLFF
-,TRBV18,TRBJ1-1,TGTGCCAGCTCACCGTCAGGTAGGAACACTGAAGCTTTCTTT,CASSPSGRNTEAFF
-,TRBV30,TRBJ2-3,TGTGCCTTTGGAAAGTGGGCAGGTCCAACTCCCAGGCAGTATTTT,CAFGKWAGPTPRQYF
-,TRBV9,TRBJ2-5,TGTGCCAGCAGCGTAGGGGTGGGGGCATCTTACGAGACCCAGTACTTC,CASSVGVGASYETQYF
-,TRBV19,TRBJ1-4,TGTGCCAGTAGTATCCCCCGGGGGGCGGTTAATGAAAAACTGTTTTTT,CASSIPRGAVNEKLFF
-,TRBV7-8,TRBJ2-3,TGTGCCAGCAGCTTAGTGACTAGTACAGGCACAGATACGCAGTATTTT,CASSLVTSTGTDTQYF
-,TRBV19,TRBJ2-7,TGTGCCAGTAGTATGGCGGGGACGCCCTACGAGCAGTACTTC,CASSMAGTPYEQYF
-,TRBV14,TRBJ1-2,TGTGCCAGCAGCCAAGATTATCCAGGGGCATATGGCTACACCTTC,CASSQDYPGAYGYTF
-,TRBV6-1,TRBJ2-3,TGTGCCAGCAAACTAGGACAGTACACAGATACGCAGTATTTT,CASKLGQYTDTQYF
-,TRBV30,TRBJ1-5,TGTGCCTGGAGGGGACAAAACAATCAGCCCCAGCATTTT,CAWRGQNNQPQHF
TRBD2,TRBV28,TRBJ2-1,TGTGCCAGCAGTCCCATGACCGGGACTAGCGGGGGGGCTGGGCAGTTCTTC,CASSPMTGTSGGAGQFF
-,TRBV7-8,TRBJ1-3,TGTGCCAGCAGCTTAGTTACAGGGAACTTAGGTGGAAACACCATATATTTT,CASSLVTGNLGGNTIYF